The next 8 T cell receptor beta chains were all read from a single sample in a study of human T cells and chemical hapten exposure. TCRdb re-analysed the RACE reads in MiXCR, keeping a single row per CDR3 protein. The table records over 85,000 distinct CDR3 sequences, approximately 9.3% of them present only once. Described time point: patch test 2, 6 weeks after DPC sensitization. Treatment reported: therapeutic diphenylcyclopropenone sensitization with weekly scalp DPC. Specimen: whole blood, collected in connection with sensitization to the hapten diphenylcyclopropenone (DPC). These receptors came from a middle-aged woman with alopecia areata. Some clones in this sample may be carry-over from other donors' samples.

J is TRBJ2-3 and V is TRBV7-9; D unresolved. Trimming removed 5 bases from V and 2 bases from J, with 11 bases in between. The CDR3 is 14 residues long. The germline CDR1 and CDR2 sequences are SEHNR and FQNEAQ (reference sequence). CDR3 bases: TGTGCCAGCAGCCTAGGTACGGCCACAGATACGCAGTATTTT. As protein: CASSLGTATDTQYF.

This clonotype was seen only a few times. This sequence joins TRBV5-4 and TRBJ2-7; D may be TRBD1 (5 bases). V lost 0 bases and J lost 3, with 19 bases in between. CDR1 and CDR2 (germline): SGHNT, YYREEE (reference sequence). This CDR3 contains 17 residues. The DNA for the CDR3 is TGTGCCAGCAGCTTGGGTGCCGGTGGGGCAGGGATCTACGAGCAGTACTTC. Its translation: CASSLGAGGAGIYEQYF.

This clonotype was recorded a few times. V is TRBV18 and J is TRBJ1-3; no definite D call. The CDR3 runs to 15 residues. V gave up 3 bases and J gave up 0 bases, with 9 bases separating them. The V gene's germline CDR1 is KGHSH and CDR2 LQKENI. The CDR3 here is CASSPGTNSGNTIYF. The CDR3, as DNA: TGTGCCAGCTCACCGGGCACCAACTCTGGAAACACCATATATTTT.

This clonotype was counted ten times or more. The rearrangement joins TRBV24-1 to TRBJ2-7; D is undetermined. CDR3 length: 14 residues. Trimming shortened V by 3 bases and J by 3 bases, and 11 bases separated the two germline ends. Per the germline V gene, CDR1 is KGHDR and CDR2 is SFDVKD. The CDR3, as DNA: TGTGCCACCAGTGATCCCGACGGTAGCTACGAGCAGTACTTC. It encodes CATSDPDGSYEQYF.

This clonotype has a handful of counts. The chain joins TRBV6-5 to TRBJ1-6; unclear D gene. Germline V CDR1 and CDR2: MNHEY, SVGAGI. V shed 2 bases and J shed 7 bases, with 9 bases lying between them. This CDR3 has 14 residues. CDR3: CASSYPGANSPLHF. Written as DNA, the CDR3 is TGTGCCAGCAGTTACCCGGGAGCCAATTCACCCCTCCACTTT.

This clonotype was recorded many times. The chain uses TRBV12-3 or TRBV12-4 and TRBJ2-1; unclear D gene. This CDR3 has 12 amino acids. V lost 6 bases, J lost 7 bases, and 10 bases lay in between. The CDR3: CASSSSRNEQFF. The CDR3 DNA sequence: TGTGCCAGCAGCTCAAGTAGGAATGAGCAGTTCTTC.

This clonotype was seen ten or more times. CDR3 residues: CASSRGALYEQFF. CDR3 DNA sequence: TGTGCCAGCAGCCGGGGGGCGCTGTATGAGCAGTTCTTC. The V call is TRBV28, the J call TRBJ2-1, with D tentatively TRBD2 (7 bases). Germline V gene lookup returns CDR1 MDHEN and CDR2 SYDVKM. The CDR3 is 13 amino acids. V was clipped by 6 bases and J by 8 bases, with 14 bases between them. Full variable domain (outside the CDR3, taken from reference TRBV28 and TRBJ2-1): DVKVTQSSRYLVKRTGEKVFLECVQDMDHENMFWYRQDPGLGLRLIYFSYDVKMKEKGDIPEGYSVSREKKERFSLILESASTNQTSMYLCASSRGALYEQFFGPGTRLTVL.

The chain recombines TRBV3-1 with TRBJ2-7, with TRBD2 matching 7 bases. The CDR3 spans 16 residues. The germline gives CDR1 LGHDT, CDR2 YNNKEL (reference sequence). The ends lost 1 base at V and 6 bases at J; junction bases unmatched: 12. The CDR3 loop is CASSQGSAGGRGEQYF. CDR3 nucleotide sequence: TGTGCCAGCAGCCAAGGTTCCGCAGGCGGGAGAGGCGAGCAGTACTTC.